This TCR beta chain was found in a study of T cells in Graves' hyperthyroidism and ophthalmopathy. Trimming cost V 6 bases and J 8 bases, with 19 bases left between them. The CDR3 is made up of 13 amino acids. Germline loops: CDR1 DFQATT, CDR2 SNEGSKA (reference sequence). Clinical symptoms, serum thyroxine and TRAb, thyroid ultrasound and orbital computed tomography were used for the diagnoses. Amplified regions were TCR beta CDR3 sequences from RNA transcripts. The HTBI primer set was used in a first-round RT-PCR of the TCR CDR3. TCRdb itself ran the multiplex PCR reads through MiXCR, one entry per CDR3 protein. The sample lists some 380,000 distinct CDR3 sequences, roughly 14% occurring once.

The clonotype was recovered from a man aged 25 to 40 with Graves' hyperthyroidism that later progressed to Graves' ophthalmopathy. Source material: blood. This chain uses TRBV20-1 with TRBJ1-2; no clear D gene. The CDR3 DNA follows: TGCAGTGCCGAGAATACGTTCTCGGGGGGCTACACCTTC. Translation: CSAENTFSGGYTF.